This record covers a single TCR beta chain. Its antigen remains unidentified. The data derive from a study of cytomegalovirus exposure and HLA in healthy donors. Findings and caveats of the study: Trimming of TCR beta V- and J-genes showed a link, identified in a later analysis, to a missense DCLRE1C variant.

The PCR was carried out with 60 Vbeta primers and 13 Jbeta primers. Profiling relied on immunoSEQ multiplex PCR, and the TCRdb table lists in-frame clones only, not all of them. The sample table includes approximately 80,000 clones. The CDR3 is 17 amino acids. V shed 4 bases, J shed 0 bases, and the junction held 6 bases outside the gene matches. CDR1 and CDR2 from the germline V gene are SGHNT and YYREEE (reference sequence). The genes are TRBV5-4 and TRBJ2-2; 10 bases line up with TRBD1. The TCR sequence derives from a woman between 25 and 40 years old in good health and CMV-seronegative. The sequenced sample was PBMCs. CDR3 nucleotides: TGTGCCAGCAGCATTGGGACAGGGGCCTCGAACACCGGGGAGCTGTTTTTT. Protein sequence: CASSIGTGASNTGELFF.